Following are 25 T cell receptor beta chains from one sample sequenced in a study of cytomegalovirus exposure and HLA in healthy donors. The repertoire was sequenced with immunoSEQ multiplex PCR; TCRdb's copy has only in-frame clones and lacks some. The sample lists 250,000 to 400,000 clones; 88% were seen once. Material: PBMCs. The receptors here all came from a man younger than 40 in good health and CMV-seronegative.

The chain recombines TRBV7-2 with TRBJ2-7; TRBD1 aligns across 8 bases. The trim removed 4 bases at V and 2 bases at J, leaving 4 bases unmatched. Germline loops: CDR1 SGHTA, CDR2 FQGNSA. The CDR3 contains 14 residues. The chain's CDR3 is CASSSPTGAYEQYF. Here the CDR3 DNA reads TGTGCCAGCAGCTCGCCGACAGGGGCCTACGAGCAGTACTTC.

J is TRBJ2-7 and V is TRBV5-1; D not certain. The CDR3 spans 14 residues. Germline CDR1 reads SGHRS; CDR2 reads YFSETQ. Trimming stripped 0 bases from V and 2 bases from J, with 9 bases between. In DNA form, the CDR3 reads TGCGCCAGCAGCTTGGACTCGTCCGCCTACGAGCAGTACTTC. This sequence encodes CASSLDSSAYEQYF.

The chain joins TRBV10-2 to TRBJ2-5; a possible D gene is TRBD2 (6 bases). The CDR3 spans 14 residues. V shed 3 bases and J shed 3 bases, with 11 bases lying between them. Germline assignment: CDR1 WSHSY and CDR2 SAAADI. The CDR3 DNA reads TGCGCCAGCAGTGAAGAACTAGCTGAAGAGACCCAGTACTTC. Amino acid sequence: CASSEELAEETQYF.

V gene TRBV5-4 combines with J gene TRBJ2-3; 8 bases map to TRBD2. Germline-derived CDR1 and CDR2 are SGHNT and YYREEE (reference sequence). The J segment lost 3 bases and the V segment lost 7 bases, leaving 4 bases of the junction unmatched. This CDR3 has 13 residues. The CDR3 region has the DNA TGTGCCAGCCGACGGGGGGGTACAGATACGCAGTATTTT. Protein: CASRRGGTDTQYF.

The chain's CDR3 is CASSQDTQRGYNEQFF. Here the CDR3 DNA reads TGCGCCAGCAGCCAAGATACCCAGCGGGGTTACAATGAGCAGTTCTTC. V usage is TRBV4-1 and J usage is TRBJ2-1, with TRBD2 matching over 7 bases. From germline, CDR1 is MGHRA and CDR2 YSYEKL. Germline trimming cut 0 bases from V and 4 bases from J; bases unmatched to any gene: 6. CDR3 length: 16 residues.

This chain links TRBV2 with TRBJ2-1, with TRBD2 identical over 14 bases. The CDR3 consists of 14 residues. The junction had 5 bases not matched to a gene; V was cut back by 8 bases and J by 8 bases. CDR1 and CDR2 (germline): SNHLY, FYNNEI. Here the CDR3 reads CASFRTSGGYEQFF. DNA of the CDR3: TGTGCCAGCTTTAGGACTAGCGGGGGGTATGAGCAGTTCTTC.

The chain employs TRBV19 and TRBJ2-7; 7 bases map to TRBD2. With 3 bases clipped from V and 7 bases from J, the junction kept 12 bases outside the gene matches. CDR1 and CDR2 from the germline V gene are LNHDA and SQIVND (reference sequence). CDR3 size: 15 residues. For the CDR3, the DNA is TGTGCCAGTAGTATCCTGAAAATGACAGCGGGGGAGCAGTACTTC. Translation gives CASSILKMTAGEQYF. The whole variable domain, remainder taken from reference TRBV19 and TRBJ2-7, is DGGITQSPKYLFRKEGQNVTLSCEQNLNHDAMYWYRQDPGQGLRLIYYSQIVNDFQKGDIAEGYSVSREKKESFPLTVTSAQKNPTAFYLCASSILKMTAGEQYFGPGTRLTVT.

The chain couples TRBV20-1 to TRBJ2-7; D is perhaps TRBD1 (5 bases). This CDR3 region has 11 residues. The germline gives CDR1 DFQATT, CDR2 SNEGSKA (reference sequence). V was cut by 4 bases and J by 5 bases, with 9 bases left in between. In DNA, the CDR3 is TGCAGTGCTACAGGGTACAACGAGCAGTACTTC. Amino acid sequence: CSATGYNEQYF.

J is TRBJ2-3 and V is TRBV2; D remains ambiguous. The germline V gene has CDR1 SNHLY and CDR2 FYNNEI. The length of the CDR3 is 15 residues. Trimming took 7 bases from V and 0 from J, leaving 14 bases between them. The CDR3 sequence: CASKRLVFSTDTQYF. The CDR3, as DNA: TGTGCCAGCAAGAGGCTGGTTTTTAGCACAGATACGCAGTATTTT.

The DNA of the CDR3 is TGTGCCAGCTCAAGTAGCGGGACAGGGGGCAATAGCAATCAGCCCCAGCATTTT. Translated, it gives CASSSSGTGGNSNQPQHF. This sequence joins TRBV18 and TRBJ1-5; 12 bases align to TRBD1. From germline, CDR1 is KGHSH and CDR2 LQKENI. The CDR3 contains 18 residues. The J segment lost 0 bases and the V segment lost 5 bases, leaving 8 bases of the junction unmatched. The full variable domain, with the rest looked up from reference TRBV18 and TRBJ1-5, is NAGVMQNPRHLVRRRGQEARLRCSPMKGHSHVYWYRQLPEEGLKFMVYLQKENIIDESGMPKERFSAEFPKEGPSILRIQQVVRGDSAAYFCASSSSGTGGNSNQPQHFGDGTRLSIL.

The chain joins TRBV27 to TRBJ1-5; the D gene is possibly TRBD1 (5 bases). CDR1 and CDR2 (germline): MNHEY, SMNVEV (reference sequence). Trimming stripped 3 bases from V and 9 bases from J, with 9 bases between. The CDR3 runs 12 residues. CDR3 bases: TGTGCCAGCAGTTTGCGGGGGGGGCCCCAGCATTTT. It encodes CASSLRGGPQHF.

The chain combines TRBV7-2 with TRBJ2-7; TRBD2 matches 7 bases. Germline V CDR1 and CDR2: SGHTA, FQGNSA. V lost 3 bases, J lost 3 bases, and 8 bases stayed unmatched. The length of the CDR3 is 15 residues. The CDR3 loop reads CASSLGGSPIYEQYF. Written as DNA, the CDR3 is TGTGCCAGCAGCTTGGGGGGGTCCCCAATCTACGAGCAGTACTTC. The full variable domain, its missing parts supplied by reference TRBV7-2 and TRBJ2-7, is GAGVSQSPSNKVTEKGKDVELRCDPISGHTALYWYRQSLGQGLEFLIYFQGNSAPDKSGLPSDRFSAERTGGSVSTLTIQRTQQEDSAVYLCASSLGGSPIYEQYFGPGTRLTVT.

V gene TRBV4-1 combines with J gene TRBJ1-5; no clear D gene. Trimming shortened V by 3 bases and J by 0 bases, and 15 bases separated the two germline ends. Germline CDR1 is MGHRA and CDR2 is YSYEKL. The CDR3 runs 17 residues. The CDR3 DNA reads as TGCGCCAGCAGCCAGGAGCCCCGCATTTATAGCAATCAGCCCCAGCATTTT. Translating it yields CASSQEPRIYSNQPQHF.

V and J are TRBV2 and TRBJ2-2; D remains ambiguous. Germline CDR1 reads SNHLY; CDR2 reads FYNNEI. With 4 bases removed from V and 0 bases from J, the gap between germline ends came to 9 bases. This CDR3 region has 15 residues. The CDR3 sequence is CASSVDFANTGELFF. DNA of the CDR3: TGTGCCAGCAGTGTTGACTTCGCGAACACCGGGGAGCTGTTTTTT.

This chain uses TRBV27 with TRBJ2-1, with TRBD2 matching over 12 bases. The CDR3 has 15 residues. V shed 3 bases and J 9 bases; nucleotides not matched to a gene: 6. Germline lookup yields CDR1 MNHEY and CDR2 SMNVEV (reference sequence). The CDR3 DNA is TGTGCCAGCAGTTTGGCTAGCGGGGGGGCCGGTGAGCAGTTCTTC. Its protein product is CASSLASGGAGEQFF.

The genes are TRBV18 and TRBJ2-7; 7 nucleotides agree with TRBD1. The CDR3 sequence is 15 residues long. Per the germline V gene, CDR1 is KGHSH and CDR2 is LQKENI. V dropped 0 bases and J dropped 3; count of bases not matched to a gene: 5. CDR3 nucleotide sequence: TGTGCCAGCTCACCACCCCGACAGGGAGACTACGAGCAGTACTTC. Encoded protein: CASSPPRQGDYEQYF.

This CDR3 is CASSPGQGRSNQPQHF. In DNA, the CDR3 is TGTGCCAGTAGCCCGGGACAGGGAAGGAGCAATCAGCCCCAGCATTTT. V usage is TRBV19 and J usage is TRBJ1-5, with 9 bases matching TRBD1. V was clipped by 6 bases and J by 1 base; unmatched bases: 7. Germline assignment: CDR1 LNHDA and CDR2 SQIVND (reference sequence). CDR3 size: 16 residues.

The J gene is TRBJ1-1, the V gene TRBV5-5; a weak D match, TRBD1 (5 bases). V lost 4 bases and J lost 7, with 14 bases in between. Germline lookup yields CDR1 SGHKS and CDR2 YYEKEE (reference sequence). CDR3 length equals 13 residues. Written as DNA, the CDR3 is TGTGCCAGCAGCCTTCCCAGGGCAGATGAAGCTTTCTTT. Translated: CASSLPRADEAFF.

This sequence joins TRBV14 and TRBJ2-3, with D uncertain. V was pared by 2 bases and J by 6 bases, with 12 bases between. There are 14 residues in the CDR3. Germline CDR1 and CDR2: SGHDN and FVKESK. In nucleotides, the CDR3 is TGTGCCAGCAGCCAACAGTTTCTTGCTGATACGCAGTATTTT. This translates into CASSQQFLADTQYF. Using reference TRBV14 and TRBJ2-3 for the parts outside the CDR3, the full variable domain is EAGVTQFPSHSVIEKGQTVTLRCDPISGHDNLYWYRRVMGKEIKFLLHFVKESKQDESGMPNNRFLAERTGGTYSTLKVQPAELEDSGVYFCASSQQFLADTQYFGPGTRLTVL.

The CDR3 loop is CASSLEGPGGYEQYF. The CDR3 nucleotides read TGTGCCAGCAGCTTAGAGGGCCCGGGGGGCTACGAGCAGTACTTC. The V gene is TRBV7-4, the J gene TRBJ2-7, with 7 bases aligning to TRBD2. The V gene end was trimmed by 1 base and the J gene end by 3 bases; junction bases not matched to a gene: 6. This CDR3 is built from 15 residues. Germline lookup yields CDR1 SGHVT and CDR2 SQSDAQ.

The CDR3 region is CASSSRQGKTDQPQHF. The DNA of the CDR3 is TGTGCCAGCAGCTCCCGTCAGGGAAAAACCGATCAGCCCCAGCATTTT. The chain links TRBV7-2 to TRBJ1-5; possible D gene TRBD1, 5 bases. Germline V lookup: CDR1 SGHTA, CDR2 FQGNSA. The CDR3 consists of 16 residues. Deletions cut 4 bases from V and 5 bases from J, with 18 bases between.

The J gene is TRBJ1-1, the V gene TRBV7-9; D is uncertain. Germline V gives CDR1 SEHNR, CDR2 FQNEAQ (reference sequence). V was pared by 10 bases and J by 0 bases, with 9 bases between. This CDR3 comprises 12 residues. The CDR3: CATQTMNTEAFF. CDR3 nucleotides: TGTGCCACACAGACGATGAACACTGAAGCTTTCTTT.

The J gene is TRBJ2-5, the V gene TRBV7-2; 10 bases map to TRBD2. Germline V lookup: CDR1 SGHTA, CDR2 FQGNSA. The CDR3 consists of 15 residues. V lost 3 bases and J lost 5; bases outside the gene matches: 6. The CDR3 DNA sequence: TGTGCCAGCAGCTTCGAGCGGGGGGGCTATGAGACCCAGTACTTC. This encodes CASSFERGGYETQYF.

The rearrangement uses TRBV9 and TRBJ2-3, with 7 positions matching TRBD2. The germline V gene has CDR1 SGDLS and CDR2 YYNGEE. The CDR3 runs 15 residues. Trimming cost V 6 bases and J 2 bases; bases outside gene matches: 9. Written as DNA, the CDR3 is TGTGCCAGCACCCAGGCGGGGGAGATCACAGATACGCAGTATTTT. Its translation is CASTQAGEITDTQYF. The full variable domain, completed using reference TRBV9 and TRBJ2-3, is DSGVTQTPKHLITATGQRVTLRCSPRSGDLSVYWYQQSLDQGLQFLIQYYNGEERAKGNILERFSAQQFPDLHSELNLSSLELGDSALYFCASTQAGEITDTQYFGPGTRLTVL.

This chain connects TRBV6-6 to TRBJ2-2; perhaps TRBD2 as D (6 bases). CDR1 MNHNY and CDR2 SVGAGI come from the germline V gene (reference sequence). V was trimmed by 4 bases and J by 8 bases, leaving 17 bases between them. This CDR3 region has 15 residues. The CDR3 region has the DNA TGTGCCAGCAGTTCCCCGGGACTTAAAACTGGGGAGCTGTTTTTT. The encoded protein is CASSSPGLKTGELFF.